These 17 T cell receptor beta chains were sequenced from one sample in a study of T-cell memory formation after mild COVID-19. TCRdb independently ran MiXCR on the 5' RACE reads; one entry per CDR3 protein. Of hundreds of thousands of distinct CDR3 sequences in the sample, roughly 26% were seen once. Sequencing was done on a sample of PBMCs or a T cell subset sorted from them (not recorded which). These receptors originate from an adult woman who had mild COVID-19 (a few samples of this study predate the infection). Cell type and time point are not known.

J is TRBJ1-2 and V is TRBV7-9, with 9 nucleotides matching TRBD1. The V and J ends lost 8 bases and 4 bases, in that order; junction bases with no gene match: 5. The CDR3 is 13 amino acids. Germline loops: CDR1 SEHNR, CDR2 FQNEAQ (reference sequence). In DNA form, the CDR3 reads TGTGCCAGCCTGGGGACAGGGACCTATGGCTACACCTTC. Protein product: CASLGTGTYGYTF.

CDR3 DNA sequence: TGTGCCAGCAGCCCGGGACAGGGGGCGTCTGACACGCAGTATTTT. Amino acids: CASSPGQGASDTQYF. The chain uses TRBV7-9 and TRBJ2-3, with 12 nucleotides matching TRBD1. CDR3 length: 15 amino acids. CDR1 and CDR2 (germline): SEHNR, FQNEAQ (reference sequence). Germline trimming cut 5 bases from V and 9 bases from J; bases unmatched to any gene: 9. Using reference TRBV7-9 and TRBJ2-3 for the parts outside the CDR3, the full variable domain is DTGVSQNPRHKITKRGQNVTFRCDPISEHNRLYWYRQTLGQGPEFLTYFQNEAQLEKSRLLSDRFSAERPKGSFSTLEIQRTEQGDSAMYLCASSPGQGASDTQYFGPGTRLTVL.

This clonotype turned up a few times. The chain links TRBV7-9 to TRBJ1-5, with 7 bases that match TRBD1. Germline-derived CDR1 and CDR2 are SEHNR and FQNEAQ (reference sequence). V dropped 7 bases and J dropped 0; count of bases not matched to a gene: 0. The CDR3 sequence is 13 residues long. CDR3 loop: CASNRGSNQPQHF. In DNA form, the CDR3 reads TGTGCCAGCAACAGGGGTAGCAATCAGCCCCAGCATTTT.

The chain uses TRBV2 and TRBJ2-4; D may be TRBD2 (5 bases). The V end lost 6 bases, the J end lost 8 bases, and 20 bases lay between the germline ends. CDR3 length: 15 residues. Germline CDR1 SNHLY, CDR2 FYNNEI. The CDR3 DNA is TGTGCCAGCAGGAGGGCGGAATCTGATCGGGACATTCAGTACTTC. Encoded protein: CASRRAESDRDIQYF.

This clonotype was recorded a few times. This chain links TRBV5-1 with TRBJ2-5; 7 nucleotides line up with TRBD1. This CDR3 contains 14 residues. Unmatched junction bases numbered 2, after V lost 0 bases and J lost 3 bases. The germline CDR1 and CDR2 sequences are SGHRS and YFSETQ. The CDR3 coding sequence is TGCGCCAGCAGCTTGGCCGGGACAGAAGAGACCCAGTACTTC. This encodes CASSLAGTEETQYF.

This sequence joins TRBV10-3 and TRBJ2-7; perhaps TRBD1 as D (6 bases). CDR3 length equals 16 residues. Trimming took 3 bases from V and 2 from J, leaving 17 bases between them. Germline CDR1 and CDR2: ENHRY and SYGVKD. This CDR3 reads CAISDSFGRGTYEQYF. DNA of the CDR3: TGTGCCATCAGTGACTCTTTCGGCAGGGGAACCTACGAGCAGTACTTC.

This clonotype was observed a few times. The V call is TRBV5-1, the J call TRBJ1-2; TRBD1 matches at 8 bases. Trimming at V came to 4 bases and at J to 8 bases, leaving 13 bases not matched to a gene. CDR3 length equals 15 residues. The V gene's germline CDR1 is SGHRS and CDR2 YFSETQ. In DNA form, the CDR3 reads TGCGCCAGCAGCCGGACCGGGACAGGCGGGGTAGGCTACACCTTC. This encodes CASSRTGTGGVGYTF.

This clonotype was counted a few times. The rearrangement uses TRBV7-2 and TRBJ2-1; D might be TRBD2 (6 bases). The CDR3 consists of 16 residues. V was pared by 0 bases and J by 6 bases, with 15 bases between. Germline lookup yields CDR1 SGHTA and CDR2 FQGNSA. The DNA for the CDR3 is TGTGCCAGCAGCTTAGCGGCTAGCGAGGTTGGCAATGAGCAGTTCTTC. Amino acids: CASSLAASEVGNEQFF.

The rearrangement uses TRBV14 and TRBJ2-1; D is possibly TRBD2 (5 bases). Trimming stripped 2 bases from V and 5 bases from J, with 16 bases between. The CDR3 runs 16 residues. Germline values: CDR1 SGHDN, CDR2 FVKESK. The CDR3 protein is CASSQLSRRVDNEQFF. For the CDR3, the DNA is TGTGCCAGCAGCCAATTGAGTAGGCGGGTCGACAATGAGCAGTTCTTC.

This clonotype was detected a few times. The chain couples TRBV14 to TRBJ2-1; D is unclear. Trimming shortened V by 3 bases and J by 0 bases, and 9 bases separated the two germline ends. Germline V gene data show CDR1 as SGHDN and CDR2 as FVKESK. This CDR3 region has 15 residues. The CDR3 region has the DNA TGTGCCAGCAGCCATTACCCCGGCTCCTACAATGAGCAGTTCTTC. It yields the protein CASSHYPGSYNEQFF.

This rearrangement joins TRBV20-1 to TRBJ2-7; a possible D gene is TRBD1 (6 bases). Germline-derived CDR1 and CDR2 are DFQATT and SNEGSKA (reference sequence). This CDR3 is 14 amino acids long. Trimming cost V 2 bases and J 4 bases, with 15 bases left between them. Here the CDR3 reads CSARMDRKGYEQYF. The CDR3 nucleotides read TGCAGTGCTAGAATGGACAGAAAGGGGTACGAGCAGTACTTC.

This clonotype has ten or more counts. V gene TRBV2 combines with J gene TRBJ2-1; 12 bases agree with TRBD2. CDR3 length: 13 amino acids. The V gene end was trimmed by 6 bases and the J gene end by 8 bases; junction bases not matched to a gene: 2. Germline CDR1 reads SNHLY; CDR2 reads FYNNEI. This CDR3 is CASRLAGGDEQFF. CDR3 DNA sequence: TGTGCCAGCAGACTAGCGGGAGGTGATGAGCAGTTCTTC.

This clonotype showed up just a few times. This rearrangement joins TRBV5-5 to TRBJ1-1, with 9 bases matching TRBD1. In germline, CDR1 is SGHKS, CDR2 YYEKEE (reference sequence). This CDR3 region has 13 residues. With 4 bases clipped from V and 10 bases from J, the junction kept 8 bases outside the gene matches. CDR3 protein: CASSLGQGKGAFF. The CDR3 DNA follows: TGTGCCAGCAGCCTTGGACAGGGGAAGGGAGCTTTCTTT.

The V and J genes are TRBV27 and TRBJ1-2; D is undetermined. The CDR3 spans 14 residues. V lost 1 base to trimming and J lost 6 bases, with 12 bases between them. Germline V gene sequence: CDR1 MNHEY, CDR2 SMNVEV (reference sequence). CDR3 in DNA: TGTGCCAGCAGTTTATTTTCCAGCCCTAATGGCTACACCTTC. Protein: CASSLFSSPNGYTF.

The CDR3 coding sequence is TGCAGCGTTGAAGTATCAGGACTCTATGGCTACACCTTC. Its protein product is CSVEVSGLYGYTF. The genes are TRBV29-1 and TRBJ1-2; D not certain. V was cut by 1 base and J by 4 bases, with 10 bases left in between. The CDR3 contains 13 residues. Germline V gene lookup returns CDR1 SQVTM and CDR2 ANQGSEA.

The V and J genes are TRBV13 and TRBJ2-5; a possible D gene is TRBD1 (6 bases). Germline CDR1 and CDR2: PRHDT and FYEKMQ (reference sequence). Trimming took 4 bases from V and 2 from J, leaving 17 bases between them. The CDR3 totals 16 residues. The CDR3 region is CASSSIRDTIQETQYF. For the CDR3, the DNA is TGTGCCAGCAGCTCGATACGGGACACTATTCAAGAGACCCAGTACTTC.

This clonotype has more than one count but fewer than ten. The chain couples TRBV7-3 to TRBJ1-4, with D perhaps matching TRBD1 (5 bases). V was cut by 5 bases and J by 7 bases, with 17 bases left in between. The germline V gene encodes CDR1 SGHTA and CDR2 FQGTGA. The CDR3 has 15 residues. The CDR3 nucleotides are TGTGCCAGCAGCACCCTGGGGGGGTGGAGTGAAAAACTGTTTTTT. This gives the protein CASSTLGGWSEKLFF.